The present T cell receptor beta chain was sequenced within a study of T cells in localized non-small cell lung cancer (dated by TCRdb to about 2020). Concerning the study at large: The study analyzed T cell repertoires of about 230 early-stage NSCLC patients, comparing tumors and uninvolved tumor-adjacent lungs. The cohort consisted of approximately 240 treatment-naive NSCLC patients whose localized lung tumors had been resected. Of the NSCLC patients, about 130 were male and around 99 were female, and the mean age was around 70 years.

At diagnosis, peripheral blood, uninvolved tumor-adjacent lung and tumor were collected and stored as a combination of fresh-frozen and FFPE material. Blood samples were analyzed as peripheral blood mononuclear cells for TCR repertoire profiling. CDR1 and CDR2, per the germline V gene, are SGHDN and FVKESK. The CDR3 runs 15 residues from the cysteine to the phenylalanine. The sequence is cut down to CDR3 DNA, 45 bases in frame from base 1. Relative to germline, V is 0 bases shorter and J is 5 bases shorter, with 13 bases between their ends. This clone was counted once. Its antigen has not been determined. The record has no base qualities; no much larger clone is one base away. Study-wide conclusions, independent of this receptor: Uninvolved tumor-adjacent lung showed the highest T cell clonality, higher than tumor, which suggests more focused antigenic responses in the uninvolved tumor-adjacent lung. Because multi-region tumor sequencing was not performed, intratumor heterogeneity could not be ruled out. A median of roughly 56 of the top 100 tumor clones were detected in paired uninvolved adjacent lung, and under 30 of these tumor clones were also found among the top 100 clones of the paired uninvolved adjacent lung. Because the study design was exploratory, TCR variables were selected using unadjusted p-values without false-discovery rate correction. Higher blood T cell density associated with longer overall survival, while higher adjacent-lung clonality associated with shorter survival.

The immunoSEQ Assay was used to sequence TCR beta CDR3 regions from DNA. From the authors' description of their analysis: T cell density was computed as TCR beta template counts normalized to usable DNA estimated by amplifying housekeeping genes. The preseqR package was used to estimate richness by extrapolating to 400,000 templates for PBMC samples and to 120,000 templates for tissue samples. Clonality was calculated as one minus Pielou's evenness. To identify tissue-enriched TCRs, differential abundance testing was run on productive amino-acid clonotypes with a minimum total count of 5 and an alpha of 0.1. The Jaccard Index and the Morisita Overlap Index were used to measure repertoire overlap between compartments. GLIPH clustered TCR beta CDR3s with public tetramer-defined viral CDR3s; viral motifs required at least three viral sequences plus V-gene enrichment. Here the immuneACCESS table is served through TCRdb, limited to in-frame sequences with V and J called. Missing clones are a known gap in these copies; in checked studies unresolved V genes cover under half, and the rest lacks a known reason. The DNA gave D and trimming, while V, J and clone size come from that table. The sample has some 51,000 clones on record, 70% to 90% of them singletons. Approximately 5% of the sample lies in the top ten.

Recombination joined TRBV14 with TRBJ2-5, with the identity of the D gene unclear. This TCR came from a woman aged 40 to 75 with stage I lung adenocarcinoma. Sequenced material: peripheral blood, taken before any cancer treatment. In nucleotides, the sequence is TGTGCCAGCAGCCAAGAATGGATTAGCAGTGAGACCCAGTACTTC. This is translated as CASSQEWISSETQYF. Joined to the reference TRBV14 and TRBJ2-5 proteins, this CDR3 gives the full variable domain: EAGVTQFPSHSVIEKGQTVTLRCDPISGHDNLYWYRRVMGKEIKFLLHFVKESKQDESGMPNNRFLAERTGGTYSTLKVQPAELEDSGVYFCASSQEWISSETQYFGPGTRLLVL.